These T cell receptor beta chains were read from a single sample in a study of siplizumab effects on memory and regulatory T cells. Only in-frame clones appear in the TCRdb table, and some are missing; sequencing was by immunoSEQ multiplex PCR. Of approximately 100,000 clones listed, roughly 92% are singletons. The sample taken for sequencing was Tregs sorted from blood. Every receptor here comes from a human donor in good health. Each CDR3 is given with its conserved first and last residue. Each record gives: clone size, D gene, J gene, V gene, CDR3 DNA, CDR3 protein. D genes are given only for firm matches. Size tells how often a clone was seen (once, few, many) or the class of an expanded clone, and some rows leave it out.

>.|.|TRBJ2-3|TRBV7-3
TGTGCCAGCGGCTACGGGAGCCACACAGATACGCAGTATTTT
CASGYGSHTDTQYF
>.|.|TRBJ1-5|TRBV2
TGTGCCAGCAGTGAATTCTTTAGCAATCAGCCCCAGCATTTT
CASSEFFSNQPQHF
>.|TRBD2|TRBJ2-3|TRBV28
TGTGCCAGCAGTTTATGGAGGGCGGGAGCAGTAGATACGCAGTATTTT
CASSLWRAGAVDTQYF
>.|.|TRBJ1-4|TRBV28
TGTGCCAGCAGTTTTTGGGGCAGGTCCGGTGAAAAACTGTTTTTT
CASSFWGRSGEKLFF
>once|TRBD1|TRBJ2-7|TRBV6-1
TGTGCCAGCAGTGGCCCACAGGGGCTGAAGCAGTACTTC
CASSGPQGLKQYF
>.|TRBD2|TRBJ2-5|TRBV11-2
TGTGCCAGCACCCCCCTCCGGGAGGTGGGGGAGACCCAGTACTTC
CASTPLREVGETQYF
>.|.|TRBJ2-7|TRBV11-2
TGTGCCAGCAGCCGTCAATCAGGCGCCTACGAGCAGTACTTC
CASSRQSGAYEQYF
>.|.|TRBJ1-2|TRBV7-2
TGTGCCAGCAGCCCCAGGACCCTAGACTATGGCTACACCTTC
CASSPRTLDYGYTF
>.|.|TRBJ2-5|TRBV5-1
TGCGCCAGCAGCTTGGAGGTGACGCAAGAGACCCAGTACTTC
CASSLEVTQETQYF
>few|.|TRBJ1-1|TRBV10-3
TGTGCCATCAGTCAGACAGAGCAGAATCGAGAAGCTTTCTTT
CAISQTEQNREAFF
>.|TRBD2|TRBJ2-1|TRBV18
TGTGCCAGCTTAAGTTCCCGGGCAAAGCTAGCGGGAGGAAGCAATGAGCAGTTCTTC
CASLSSRAKLAGGSNEQFF
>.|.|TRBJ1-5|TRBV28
TGTGCCAGCAGTTTCGGCGGGATCAATCAGCCCCAGCATTTT
CASSFGGINQPQHF
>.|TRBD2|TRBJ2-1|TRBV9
TGTGCCAGCAGCGTAGCTCGGGTAGCGGGATCATCTTGGGATGAGCAGTTCTTC
CASSVARVAGSSWDEQFF
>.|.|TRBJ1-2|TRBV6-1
TGTGCCAGCAGTGAAGAATTCGGGGTGCGGGACTATGGCTACACCTTC
CASSEEFGVRDYGYTF
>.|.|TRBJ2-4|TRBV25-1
TGTGCCAGCAGTGAGAGGGGTCTAGCCAAAAACATTCAGTACTTC
CASSERGLAKNIQYF
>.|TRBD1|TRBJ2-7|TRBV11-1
TGTGCCAGCAGCTTAGGCTACACGACCGGGACAGGTATTTACGAGCAGTACTTC
CASSLGYTTGTGIYEQYF
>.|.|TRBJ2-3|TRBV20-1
TGCAGTGCACCCCGGGATACGCAGTATTTT
CSAPRDTQYF
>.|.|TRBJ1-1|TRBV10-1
TGCGCCAGCAGTGTGGGGGTGACCAACACTGAAGCTTTCTTT
CASSVGVTNTEAFF
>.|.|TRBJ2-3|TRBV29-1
TGCAGCGTTGAAGATCTTTTAGATACGCAGTATTTT
CSVEDLLDTQYF
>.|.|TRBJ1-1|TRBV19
TGTGCCAGTAGTATGCAGGCCCGGAGATATGAAGCTTTCTTT
CASSMQARRYEAFF
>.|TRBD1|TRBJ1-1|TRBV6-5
TGTGCCAGCAGGGACAGGGAAGCTTTCTTT
CASRDREAFF
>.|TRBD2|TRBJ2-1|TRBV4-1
TGCGCCAGCAGCCCTGGGGGTAGCGGGACCTACAATGAGCAGTTCTTC
CASSPGGSGTYNEQFF
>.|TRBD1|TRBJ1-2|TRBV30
TGTGCCTGGAGTGCGATTCAGGGACAGGGGCTAATGGGCTACACCTTC
CAWSAIQGQGLMGYTF
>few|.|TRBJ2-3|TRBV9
TGTGCCAGCAGCTCTCGGATTGGGGGAGACACAGATACGCAGTATTTT
CASSSRIGGDTDTQYF
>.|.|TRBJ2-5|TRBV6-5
TGTGCCAGCAGACCCCAACAGGGTAGGGGAGAGACCCAGTACTTC
CASRPQQGRGETQYF
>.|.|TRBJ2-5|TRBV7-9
TGTGCCAGCAGCTTAGTAACAGGGTATCAAGAGACCCAGTACTTC
CASSLVTGYQETQYF
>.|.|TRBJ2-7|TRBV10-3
TGTGCCATCGGTGCGGGGAGCTCCTACGAGCAGTACTTC
CAIGAGSSYEQYF
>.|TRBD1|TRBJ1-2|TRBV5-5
TGTGCCAGCAGCCACTCGACGTGGACAGGAGGCTACACCTTC
CASSHSTWTGGYTF
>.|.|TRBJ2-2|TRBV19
TGTGCCAGTAGTATAGCAAACACCGGGGAGCTGTTTTTT
CASSIANTGELFF
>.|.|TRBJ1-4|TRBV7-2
TGTGCCAGCAGCCCGCAGGACAGCTTCACCATGGGACTGTTTTTT
CASSPQDSFTMGLFF
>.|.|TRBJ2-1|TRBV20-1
TGCAGTGCGGAACTAGCTAATGAGCAGTTCTTC
CSAELANEQFF
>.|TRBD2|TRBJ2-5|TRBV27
TGTGCCAGCCGCGCGTGGCTAGCGGGGACACCAGGGACCCAGTACTTC
CASRAWLAGTPGTQYF
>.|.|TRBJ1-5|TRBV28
TGTGCCAGCAGTTTGTTTTGGGGCGGGGATCAGCCCCAGCATTTT
CASSLFWGGDQPQHF
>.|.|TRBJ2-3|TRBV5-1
TGCGCCAGCAGCGAATCCCGTCTCACTTGGGATACGCAGTATTTT
CASSESRLTWDTQYF
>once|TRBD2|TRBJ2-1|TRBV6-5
TGTGCCAGCAGTTACTCGACTAGCGGGTCGATATCATTCTTC
CASSYSTSGSISFF
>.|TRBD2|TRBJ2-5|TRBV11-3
TGTGCCAGCAGCTTAGATTCAGGACTAGCGGGAGGCGAGACCCAGTACTTC
CASSLDSGLAGGETQYF
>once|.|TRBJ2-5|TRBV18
TGTGCCAGCTCAACACAAGCAGGGAGTGTAGAGACCCAGTACTTC
CASSTQAGSVETQYF
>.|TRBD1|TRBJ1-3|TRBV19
TGTGCCAGTAGTAATGGACAGGGACGGCGGAACACCATATATTTT
CASSNGQGRRNTIYF
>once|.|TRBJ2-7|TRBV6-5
TGTGCCAGCAGTAACCCCAGGGAGGCACGCTACGAGCAGTACTTC
CASSNPREARYEQYF
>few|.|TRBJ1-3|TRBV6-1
TGTGCCACTGCAGGGGAGGCTGGAAACACCATATATTTT
CATAGEAGNTIYF
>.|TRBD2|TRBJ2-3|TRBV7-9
TGTGCCAGCAGCTTACCTAGTGGCGGACTAGCGGGAAGGCATACGCAGTATTTT
CASSLPSGGLAGRHTQYF
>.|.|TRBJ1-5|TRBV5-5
TGTGCCAGCAGCTTGTTCTTCAAGGACAAAAATCAGCCCCAGCATTTT
CASSLFFKDKNQPQHF
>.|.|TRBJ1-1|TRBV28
TGTGCCAGCAGCCAGGTGAACACTGAAGCTTTCTTT
CASSQVNTEAFF
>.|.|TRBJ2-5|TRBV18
TGTGCCAGCTCACCTGGTAGAGAGACCCAGTACTTC
CASSPGRETQYF
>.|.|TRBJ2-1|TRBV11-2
TGTGCCAGCAGCTTAATTATGAGTACCAATGAGCAGTTCTTC
CASSLIMSTNEQFF
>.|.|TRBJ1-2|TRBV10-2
TGCGCCAGCTTTGGGGGAGGGAACTATGGCTACACCTTC
CASFGGGNYGYTF
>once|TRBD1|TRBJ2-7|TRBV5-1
TGCGCCAGCAGCTTCCGGGACAGATCCTACGAGCAGTACTTC
CASSFRDRSYEQYF
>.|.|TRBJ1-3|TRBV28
TGTGCCAGCACCCGGACGGGGAGCTCTGGAAACACCATATATTTT
CASTRTGSSGNTIYF
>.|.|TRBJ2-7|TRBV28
TGTGCCAGTACCAGGGGTTGGGACGAGCAGTACTTC
CASTRGWDEQYF
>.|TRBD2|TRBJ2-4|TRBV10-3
TGTGCCATCAGACCTAGCGGGACTGGAAACATTCAGTACTTC
CAIRPSGTGNIQYF
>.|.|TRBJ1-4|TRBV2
TGTGCCAGCAGTGGGAGAGAGACATATGCAACTAATGAAAAACTGTTTTTT
CASSGRETYATNEKLFF
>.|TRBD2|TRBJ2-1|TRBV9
TGTGCCAGCAGCAGACGGACTAGCGGGAGTATTACTGAGCAGTTCTTC
CASSRRTSGSITEQFF
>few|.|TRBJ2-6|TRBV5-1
TGCGCCAGCAGCTTGGATAGGGGCACGAACTCTGGGGCCAACGTCCTGACTTTC
CASSLDRGTNSGANVLTF